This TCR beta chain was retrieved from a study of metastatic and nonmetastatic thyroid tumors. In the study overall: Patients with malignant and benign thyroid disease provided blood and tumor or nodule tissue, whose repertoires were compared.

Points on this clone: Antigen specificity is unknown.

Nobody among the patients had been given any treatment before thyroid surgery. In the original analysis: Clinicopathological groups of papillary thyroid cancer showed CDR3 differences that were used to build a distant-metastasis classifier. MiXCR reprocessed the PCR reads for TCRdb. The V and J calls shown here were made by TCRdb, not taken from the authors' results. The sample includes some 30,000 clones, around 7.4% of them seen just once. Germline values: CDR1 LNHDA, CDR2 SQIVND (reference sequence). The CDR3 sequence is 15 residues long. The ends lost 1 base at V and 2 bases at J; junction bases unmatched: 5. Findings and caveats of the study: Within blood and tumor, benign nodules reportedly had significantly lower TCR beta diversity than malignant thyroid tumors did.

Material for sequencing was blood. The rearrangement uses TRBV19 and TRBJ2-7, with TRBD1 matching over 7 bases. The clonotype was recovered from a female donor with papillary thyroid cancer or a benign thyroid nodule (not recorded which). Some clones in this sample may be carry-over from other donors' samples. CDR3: CASSIGAGGTYEQYF. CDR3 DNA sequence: TGTGCCAGTAGTATAGGGGCAGGGGGAACCTACGAGCAGTACTTC.